These 2 T cell receptor beta chains came from one sample sequenced in a study of regulatory T cells in long-lasting Graves disease. Time point here: newly diagnosed GD, antithyroid drugs for less than 3 months. TCR sequences were obtained from RNA taken from PBMCs. Library construction for TCR beta used iRepertoire HTBI primers and Arm-PCR of CDR3 regions. MiXCR, run by TCRdb on the multiplex PCR reads, gives a single entry per CDR3 protein. The data contain approximately 490,000 distinct CDR3 sequences, around 16% of them singletons. These data were likewise used in another study, on T cells in Graves' hyperthyroidism and ophthalmopathy.

Sample: peripheral blood mononuclear cells (PBMCs), taken at new diagnosis, from a patient treated with antithyroid drugs. The receptors were sampled from a man aged 35-49 years with Graves disease.

The table lists this clonotype with many counts. The chain carries TRBV6-1 and TRBJ2-1; 8 bases are a match to TRBD2. Germline assignment: CDR1 MNHNS and CDR2 SASEGT. After removal of 4 bases from V and 2 bases from J, the junction contained 7 bases not matched to a gene. This CDR3 spans 16 amino acids. The CDR3 sequence is CASSAPRAGAYNEQFF. The CDR3 coding sequence is TGTGCCAGCAGTGCGCCCAGAGCGGGGGCCTACAATGAGCAGTTCTTC.

The sample holds many counts of this clonotype. This sequence joins TRBV28 and TRBJ1-5, with a possible D match to TRBD1 (5 bases). From germline, CDR1 is MDHEN and CDR2 SYDVKM. V lost 2 bases and J lost 3, with 14 bases in between. The CDR3 covers 16 residues. The CDR3 DNA reads as TGTGCCAGCAGTTTAGGAAAGGGGCAGCTCAATCAGCCCCAGCATTTT. Its protein is CASSLGKGQLNQPQHF.